This T cell receptor (beta chain) appears in the sequencing data of a study of blood T cell repertoires in COVID-19. Source study methods: Amplification of reference gene primers was used by the study to estimate nucleated cell counts. The protocol was immunoSEQ multiplex PCR, while the TCRdb copy is restricted to in-frame clones and leaves out a portion. V and J calls and clone size are as listed in that table; D and trimming were resolved from the DNA. The sample has over 300,000 clones, approximately 90% seen once. Germline CDR1 DFQATT, CDR2 SNEGSKA (reference sequence). The CDR3 covers 11 residues. Study members were between about 18 and 89 years old and lived in around 24 US regions.

The sample was PBMCs or T cells enriched from blood (not recorded which). The TCR originated in a young woman who had recovered from COVID-19. The chain has TRBV20-1 and TRBJ1-4; no clear D gene. The CDR3 region has the DNA TGCAGCCCCTCGGCTAATGAAAAACTGTTTTTT. Amino acids: CSPSANEKLFF.